Each of the 24 T cell receptor beta chains below was sequenced from the same sample in a study of blood T cell repertoires in COVID-19. TCRdb keeps only in-frame clones here, not all; method: immunoSEQ multiplex PCR. The data show roughly 250,000 clones, with 82% seen just once and 4% to 6% held by the top ten. Sequenced material: peripheral blood. All receptors come from a woman older than 75 with active or convalescent COVID-19.

The chain joins TRBV4-2 to TRBJ1-4; no clear D. The length of the CDR3 is 16 residues. V was pared by 1 base and J by 0 bases, with 9 bases between. Germline assignment: CDR1 LGHNA and CDR2 YNFKEQ. The CDR3 is CASSQGRGATNEKLFF. The CDR3 region has the DNA TGTGCCAGCAGCCAAGGAAGAGGTGCAACTAATGAAAAACTGTTTTTT.

This chain connects TRBV19 to TRBJ1-6, with TRBD1 matching over 8 bases. J gave up 7 bases and V 5 bases, and 1 base lay outside the gene matches. The CDR3 loop spans 13 amino acids. Per the germline V gene, CDR1 is LNHDA and CDR2 is SQIVND (reference sequence). The CDR3 is CASSRTGNSPLHF. In DNA form, the CDR3 reads TGTGCCAGTAGTCGGACAGGGAATTCACCCCTCCACTTT.

Remarks on this clone: Distinct nucleotide sequences in the sample also encode this CDR3. The chain uses TRBV5-1 and TRBJ2-2; D is possibly TRBD2 (5 bases). Germline V gene data show CDR1 as SGHRS and CDR2 as YFSETQ. Between the trimmed V and J ends, which lost 2 bases and 4 bases, there was a span of 9 bases. The CDR3 is made up of 14 amino acids. The CDR3 here is CASSLGGGTGELFF. The CDR3 DNA sequence: TGCGCCAGCAGCTTAGGAGGAGGCACCGGGGAGCTGTTTTTT.

V and J are TRBV7-2 and TRBJ1-3, with D perhaps TRBD1 (6 bases). The CDR3 has 15 residues. Trimming cost V 5 bases and J 4 bases, with 15 bases left between them. The germline V gene has CDR1 SGHTA and CDR2 FQGNSA. The CDR3 sequence: CASSPRAGAGNTIYF. CDR3 nucleotides: TGTGCCAGCAGCCCCCGGGCGGGGGCGGGAAACACCATATATTTT.

The rearrangement links TRBV7-9 to TRBJ1-4; 8 nucleotides align to TRBD1. The CDR3 sequence is 14 residues long. V shed 5 bases and J 8 bases; nucleotides not matched to a gene: 7. From germline, CDR1 is SEHNR and CDR2 FQNEAQ (reference sequence). The CDR3 nucleotides read TGTGCCAGCAGCCCAGGACAGGGTATAGAAAAACTGTTTTTT. Its protein is CASSPGQGIEKLFF.

This chain joins TRBV15 and TRBJ2-7; 12 nucleotides line up with TRBD2. V dropped 4 bases and J dropped 4; count of bases not matched to a gene: 8. The CDR3 runs 16 residues. Germline assignment: CDR1 LNHNV and CDR2 YYDKDF (reference sequence). The CDR3 protein is CATSNQRLAGEYEQYF. In DNA, the CDR3 is TGTGCCACCAGCAACCAGAGACTAGCGGGAGAGTACGAGCAGTACTTC.

This chain joins TRBV30 and TRBJ1-2, with 7 bases that match TRBD1. The CDR3 extends over 13 amino acids. Germline lookup yields CDR1 GTSNPN and CDR2 SVGIG (reference sequence). V lost 4 bases, J lost 5 bases, and 7 bases stayed unmatched. CDR3 sequence: CAWIKTGPYGYTF. CDR3 DNA: TGTGCCTGGATCAAGACAGGGCCTTATGGCTACACCTTC. The whole variable domain, filled in from reference TRBV30 and TRBJ1-2, reads SQTIHQWPATLVQPVGSPLSLECTVEGTSNPNLYWYRQAAGRGLQLLFYSVGIGQISSEVPQNLSASRPQDRQFILSSKKLLLSDSGFYLCAWIKTGPYGYTFGSGTRLTVV.

The chain is built from TRBV5-1 and TRBJ1-2; D possibly corresponds to TRBD1 (6 bases). The CDR3 runs 14 residues. Trimming pared 0 bases from V and 6 bases from J, leaving 12 bases between. The germline V gene has CDR1 SGHRS and CDR2 YFSETQ. CDR3: CASSLGQALDGYTF. The CDR3, as DNA: TGCGCCAGCAGCTTGGGACAGGCATTGGATGGCTACACCTTC.

V and J are TRBV11-2 and TRBJ1-1; D may be TRBD1 (6 bases). This CDR3 is 15 amino acids long. V gave up 6 bases and J gave up 0 bases, with 14 bases separating them. Per germline, CDR1 SGHAT and CDR2 FQNNGV. The CDR3 reads CASSWNRAMNTEAFF. In nucleotides, the CDR3 is TGTGCCAGCAGTTGGAACAGGGCGATGAACACTGAAGCTTTCTTT.

This sequence joins TRBV7-6 and TRBJ2-2, with D possibly being TRBD1 (7 bases). The ends were cut back, 5 bases at V and 0 bases at J, with 16 bases in the middle. Germline V CDR1 and CDR2: SGHVS, FNYEAQ. The CDR3 runs to 17 residues. CDR3 bases: TGTGCCAGCAGCCGTCCCCGGAGGGGGCCGAACACCGGGGAGCTGTTTTTT. Translated: CASSRPRRGPNTGELFF.

The rearrangement links TRBV5-5 to TRBJ2-5, with TRBD2 matching 8 bases. V trimming: 4 bases; J trimming: 3 bases; junction bases outside the gene matches: 2. This CDR3 comprises 13 residues. Germline CDR1 and CDR2: SGHKS and YYEKEE (reference sequence). The CDR3 loop is CASSRSGEETQYF. Written as DNA, the CDR3 is TGTGCCAGCAGCCGTAGCGGGGAAGAGACCCAGTACTTC.

The V and J genes are TRBV24-1 and TRBJ1-1; a weak D match, TRBD1 (5 bases). This CDR3 is built from 15 residues. Germline CDR1 and CDR2: KGHDR and SFDVKD. The V end was cut by 0 bases, the J end by 5 bases, with 12 bases between. CDR3: CATSDLHGGWTEAFF. CDR3 sequence (DNA): TGTGCCACCAGTGATTTGCACGGGGGGTGGACTGAAGCTTTCTTT.

In this sample, this clone turned up a few times. The chain carries TRBV12-3 or TRBV12-4 and TRBJ1-1; D is perhaps TRBD1 (6 bases). CDR3 length: 13 amino acids. The V gene lost 6 bases and the J gene lost 5 bases, with 13 bases spanning the gap. CDR3 region: CASSNQGWTEAFF. Written as DNA, the CDR3 is TGTGCCAGCAGCAACCAGGGGTGGACTGAAGCTTTCTTT.

Here the CDR3 DNA reads TGTGCCAGTAGTCGAGGTGGGACACCCGACTATGGCTACACCTTC. Protein: CASSRGGTPDYGYTF. The chain recombines TRBV19 with TRBJ1-2; D is perhaps TRBD1 (6 bases). The CDR3 runs to 15 residues. V lost 5 bases to trimming and J lost 3 bases, with 16 bases between them. CDR1 and CDR2 from the germline V gene are LNHDA and SQIVND (reference sequence).

The table lists this clone with a count of one. This rearrangement joins TRBV27 to TRBJ1-5, with 7 bases aligning to TRBD1. Germline assignment: CDR1 MNHEY and CDR2 SMNVEV (reference sequence). J gave up 0 bases and V 8 bases, and 7 bases lay outside the gene matches. The CDR3 consists of 15 residues. In DNA, the CDR3 is TGTGCCAGCCAAGGGGACAGTTATAGCAATCAGCCCCAGCATTTT. Translating gives CASQGDSYSNQPQHF.

CDR3: CASSPGPLVYEQYF. The CDR3, as DNA: TGTGCCAGCAGCCCCGGTCCCTTAGTCTACGAGCAGTACTTC. The gene calls are TRBV5-6 and TRBJ2-7; no clear D gene. This CDR3 is 14 amino acids long. V dropped 4 bases and J dropped 3 bases, with 14 bases sitting between them. Germline assignment: CDR1 SGHDT and CDR2 YYEEEE.

The CDR3 reads CVRSFRDRRDKGAGQYF. The DNA for the CDR3 is TGTGTCAGAAGCTTCCGGGACAGGCGGGATAAAGGGGCCGGGCAGTACTTC. V is TRBV7-5 and J is TRBJ2-7; the table's D call TRBD1 went unverified against the DNA. TRBV7-5 is described as a pseudogene. This CDR3 spans 17 amino acids.

The J gene is TRBJ2-1, the V gene TRBV6-5, with TRBD2 matching 13 bases. Germline assignment: CDR1 MNHEY and CDR2 SVGAGI. CDR3 size: 15 residues. Losses at the gene ends were 5 bases for V and 9 bases for J; bases not matched to a gene: 7. The CDR3 reads CASSPGLAGVPEQFF. The CDR3 DNA is TGTGCCAGCAGTCCCGGACTAGCGGGAGTTCCTGAGCAGTTCTTC.

This clone has only one observation. The chain couples TRBV2 to TRBJ2-7; possibly TRBD1 for D (6 bases). Trimming stripped 5 bases from V and 0 bases from J, with 11 bases between. Germline CDR1 SNHLY, CDR2 FYNNEI. This CDR3 comprises 14 residues. CDR3 nucleotide sequence: TGTGCCAGCAGTTACGACAGGAGCTCCTACGAGCAGTACTTC. This sequence encodes CASSYDRSSYEQYF.

The chain has TRBV29-1 and TRBJ2-1; D not certain. Germline CDR1 is SQVTM and CDR2 is ANQGSEA. The CDR3 sequence is 12 residues long. The germline V and J ends were trimmed by 1 base and 9 bases, with 10 bases remaining between them. The chain's CDR3 is CSVEVARSEQFF. The DNA of the CDR3 is TGCAGCGTTGAAGTCGCAAGGAGTGAGCAGTTCTTC.

In its sample, this clone was seen once. V is TRBV15 and J is TRBJ1-2; TRBD1 is a possible D gene (6 bases). V lost 5 bases to trimming and J lost 7 bases, with 14 bases between them. The germline V gene encodes CDR1 LNHNV and CDR2 YYDKDF (reference sequence). The CDR3 sequence is 13 residues long. CDR3 sequence: CATSLQGRGGYTF. The CDR3 coding sequence is TGTGCCACCAGCTTACAGGGCCGAGGTGGCTACACCTTC.

The chain combines TRBV5-1 with TRBJ2-3; perhaps TRBD1 as D (6 bases). The V end was cut by 4 bases, the J end by 4 bases, with 13 bases between. The V gene's germline CDR1 is SGHRS and CDR2 YFSETQ. CDR3 length equals 14 residues. The CDR3 sequence is CASSPQGGADTQYF. The CDR3 DNA follows: TGCGCCAGCAGCCCACAGGGTGGTGCAGATACGCAGTATTTT.

The chain links TRBV20-1 to TRBJ2-5; D gene unclear. V shed 3 bases and J shed 3 bases, with 8 bases lying between them. This CDR3 spans 12 amino acids. Germline V gene data show CDR1 as DFQATT and CDR2 as SNEGSKA (reference sequence). The CDR3 coding sequence is TGCAGTGCTAGTGGGCAGAAAGAGACCCAGTACTTC. It codes for CSASGQKETQYF.

This chain joins TRBV7-6 and TRBJ2-7, with D possibly being TRBD1 (5 bases). V lost 1 base to trimming and J lost 1 base, with 8 bases between them. CDR1 and CDR2 from the germline V gene are SGHVS and FNYEAQ. CDR3 length: 14 residues. DNA of the CDR3: TGTGCCAGCAGCTTAGGGGCAGGGTCCTACGAGCAGTACTTC. It translates to CASSLGAGSYEQYF.